This T cell receptor beta chain emerged from a study of graft-versus-host responses after intestinal transplantation. Study-wide background: Recipients uniformly received anti-thymocyte globulin induction, followed by tacrolimus and steroids for 3 to 4 years. Overall study findings and caveats: GvH clones turned up in recipient marrow; some had shown up first in ileum or blood. Graft-donor T cell macrochimerism in patients accompanied high graft-versus-host to host-versus-graft clonal ratios in allografts.

The protocol was immunoSEQ multiplex PCR, while the TCRdb copy is restricted to in-frame clones and leaves out a portion. The table lists 90,000 to 150,000 clones, about 93% of them singletons, with more than 0.095% in the top ten. From germline, CDR1 is MNHNY and CDR2 SVGAGI (reference sequence). V trimming: 2 bases; J trimming: 9 bases; junction bases outside the gene matches: 12. The CDR3 consists of 15 residues. About this clone: Its antigen is not identified.

Here the sequenced sample was unstimulated CD4+ T cells sorted from spleen or lymph node cells, taken before intestinal transplant. The TCR sequence derives from a human donor who received an intestinal transplant. The chain links TRBV6-6 to TRBJ1-1, with 7 bases aligning to TRBD1. CDR3 residues: CASSYQGGQPPQAFF. The CDR3 DNA reads TGTGCCAGCAGTTACCAGGGGGGCCAACCTCCCCAAGCTTTCTTT.